Following are 23 T cell receptor beta chains from one sample sequenced in a study of cytomegalovirus exposure and HLA in healthy donors. Both 60 Vbeta primers and 13 Jbeta primers went into the PCR. Clones were sequenced by immunoSEQ multiplex PCR, and TCRdb holds only the in-frame ones, with some missing. The sample gives more than 85,000 clones, over 60% of which show up once; 7.5% to 9% is in the top ten. The sample was PBMCs. All receptors come from a female donor in good health and CMV-seronegative.

The chain carries TRBV5-1 and TRBJ1-2, with a possible D match to TRBD1 (6 bases). The V end lost 0 bases, the J end lost 2 bases, and 11 bases lay between the germline ends. The germline gives CDR1 SGHRS, CDR2 YFSETQ. The CDR3 contains 15 residues. The CDR3 loop is CASSLDREGNYGYTF. The DNA for the CDR3 is TGCGCCAGCAGCTTGGACAGGGAGGGGAACTATGGCTACACCTTC. Supplemented by reference TRBV5-1 and TRBJ1-2, the full variable domain reads KAGVTQTPRYLIKTRGQQVTLSCSPISGHRSVSWYQQTPGQGLQFLFEYFSETQRNKGNFPGRFSGRQFSNSRSEMNVSTLELGDSALYLCASSLDREGNYGYTFGSGTRLTVV.

This chain joins TRBV11-3 and TRBJ2-7, with D maybe TRBD2 (6 bases). V lost 2 bases to trimming and J lost 9 bases, with 20 bases between them. The CDR3 contains 15 residues. Germline V lookup: CDR1 SGHNT, CDR2 YENEEA. The DNA for the CDR3 is TGTGCCAGCAGCTTAACGACGAGGAGCGGGCTTGGGCAGTACTTC. It specifies CASSLTTRSGLGQYF.

This chain links TRBV25-1 with TRBJ1-4, with a possible D match to TRBD1 (5 bases). The V gene's germline CDR1 is MGHDK and CDR2 SYGVNS. Trimming stripped 4 bases from V and 6 bases from J, with 15 bases between. There are 15 residues in the CDR3. In nucleotides, the CDR3 is TGTGCCAGCAGTGCCGTGGGGCCATCTCATGAAAAACTGTTTTTT. Amino acid sequence: CASSAVGPSHEKLFF.

This clone was seen a single time. The chain recombines TRBV5-4 with TRBJ1-5; D is uncertain. Germline V lookup: CDR1 SGHNT, CDR2 YYREEE (reference sequence). Trimming left V 0 bases short and J 1 base short, with 5 bases between. The CDR3 contains 14 residues. The CDR3 spells CASSLGASNQPQHF. CDR3 in DNA: TGTGCCAGCAGCTTGGGGGCGAGCAATCAGCCCCAGCATTTT.

As DNA, the CDR3 is TGTGCCAGCAGCCTCCCCGGGGGACGCAATGAGCAGTTCTTC. It encodes CASSLPGGRNEQFF. The V and J genes are TRBV7-9 and TRBJ2-1, with a tentative D call TRBD2 (6 bases). The CDR3 length is 14 residues. Between the trimmed V and J ends, which lost 5 bases and 6 bases, there was a span of 14 bases. The germline gives CDR1 SEHNR, CDR2 FQNEAQ (reference sequence).

The chain recombines TRBV11-2 with TRBJ2-7, with a tentative D call TRBD1 (7 bases). The CDR3 has 15 amino acids. V lost 5 bases and J 2 bases, leaving 16 bases between the germline ends. Germline values: CDR1 SGHAT, CDR2 FQNNGV. CDR3 in amino acids: CASSRQGGATYEQYF. In DNA, the CDR3 is TGTGCCAGCAGCCGCCAGGGGGGTGCTACCTACGAGCAGTACTTC.

The chain carries TRBV28 and TRBJ1-2; possible D gene TRBD1, 6 bases. This CDR3 contains 14 residues. Per the germline V gene, CDR1 is MDHEN and CDR2 is SYDVKM. V shed 4 bases and J shed 2 bases, with 11 bases lying between them. In nucleotides, the CDR3 is TGTGCCAGCAGTTCGTCGACAGGCAACTATGGCTACACCTTC. This gives the protein CASSSSTGNYGYTF.

This chain connects TRBV2 to TRBJ2-2; 11 positions match TRBD1. Germline V CDR1 and CDR2: SNHLY, FYNNEI. This CDR3 spans 16 amino acids. V shed 6 bases and J 2 bases; nucleotides not matched to a gene: 5. The CDR3 here is CASRKDRGQNTGELFF. The DNA of the CDR3 is TGTGCCAGCAGGAAGGACAGGGGGCAAAACACCGGGGAGCTGTTTTTT.

The table lists this clone with a few counts. CDR3 region: CASSLGRGGSINEQFF. CDR3 nucleotide sequence: TGCGCCAGCAGCCTCGGGCGGGGGGGTTCTATTAATGAGCAGTTCTTC. The V and J genes are TRBV4-1 and TRBJ2-1; 9 nucleotides align to TRBD2. Trimming removed 4 bases from V and 7 bases from J; junction bases left unmatched: 11. In germline, CDR1 is MGHRA, CDR2 YSYEKL. The CDR3 covers 16 residues.

The V gene is TRBV5-6, the J gene TRBJ1-1; TRBD1 aligns across 8 bases. Germline CDR1 and CDR2: SGHDT and YYEEEE. The CDR3 contains 14 residues. With V trimmed by 4 bases and J by 2 bases, 4 bases remained unmatched. The CDR3 region is CASSGDRGNTEAFF. CDR3 in DNA: TGTGCCAGCAGCGGAGACAGGGGCAACACTGAAGCTTTCTTT.

The rearrangement uses TRBV14 and TRBJ2-7, with D tentatively TRBD1 (5 bases). The CDR3 totals 15 residues. Between the trimmed V and J ends, which lost 4 bases and 0 bases, there was a span of 13 bases. CDR1 is SGHDN, CDR2 FVKESK, per germline. CDR3 DNA sequence: TGTGCCAGCAGCCCCCTGGACATTCGCTCCTACGAGCAGTACTTC. Its translation is CASSPLDIRSYEQYF. The full variable domain, in which reference TRBV14 and TRBJ2-7 provide the parts outside the CDR3, is EAGVTQFPSHSVIEKGQTVTLRCDPISGHDNLYWYRRVMGKEIKFLLHFVKESKQDESGMPNNRFLAERTGGTYSTLKVQPAELEDSGVYFCASSPLDIRSYEQYFGPGTRLTVT.

This clone turned up a few times. The V call is TRBV6-5, the J call TRBJ1-2; D may be TRBD1 (5 bases). Germline-derived CDR1 and CDR2 are MNHEY and SVGAGI. V was clipped by 2 bases and J by 0 bases, with 13 bases between them. The length of the CDR3 is 16 residues. The CDR3 DNA is TGTGCCAGCAGTTACCGCGGGGGGAGAGCTAACTATGGCTACACCTTC. Translated: CASSYRGGRANYGYTF.

J is TRBJ2-1 and V is TRBV29-1; 8 nucleotides match TRBD2. CDR3 size: 14 residues. The V and J ends lost 1 base and 10 bases, in that order; junction bases with no gene match: 9. Germline V CDR1 and CDR2: SQVTM, ANQGSEA. The CDR3, as DNA: TGCAGCGTTGAAGCTAGACTAGCGAACAGAGAGCAGTTCTTC. This sequence encodes CSVEARLANREQFF.

The chain employs TRBV2 and TRBJ2-7, with a tentative D call TRBD1 (6 bases). This CDR3 is 14 amino acids long. V was cut by 6 bases and J by 2 bases, with 14 bases left in between. From germline, CDR1 is SNHLY and CDR2 FYNNEI. The CDR3 sequence is CASRETGLTYEQYF. DNA of the CDR3: TGTGCCAGCAGGGAGACAGGACTGACCTACGAGCAGTACTTC. Full variable domain (rest looked up from reference TRBV2 and TRBJ2-7): EPEVTQTPSHQVTQMGQEVILRCVPISNHLYFYWYRQILGQKVEFLVSFYNNEISEKSEIFDDQFSVERPDGSNFTLKIRSTKLEDSAMYFCASRETGLTYEQYFGPGTRLTVT.

In its sample, this clone was seen once. The chain combines TRBV4-1 with TRBJ1-2, with D hard to call. Germline CDR1 reads MGHRA; CDR2 reads YSYEKL. Trimming left V 1 base short and J 8 bases short, with 11 bases between. The CDR3 covers 13 residues. Here the CDR3 DNA reads TGCGCCAGCAGCCAAGTGATCACACGCGGCTACACCTTC. Its protein product is CASSQVITRGYTF.

The chain carries TRBV2 and TRBJ2-7; weak D call: TRBD2 (5 bases). CDR1 is SNHLY, CDR2 FYNNEI, per germline. The CDR3 totals 11 residues. The ends were cut back, 6 bases at V and 10 bases at J, with 13 bases in the middle. The CDR3 is CASRKGDEQYF. The CDR3 nucleotides are TGTGCCAGCAGAAAGGGAGATGAACAGTACTTC.

The CDR3 DNA sequence: TGTGCCAGCAGCTTAATGCGGGATGCGACTGGAAACACCATATATTTT. Amino acids: CASSLMRDATGNTIYF. This chain connects TRBV7-2 to TRBJ1-3, with D hard to call. This CDR3 is 16 amino acids long. Germline CDR1 SGHTA, CDR2 FQGNSA. The V gene lost 2 bases and the J gene lost 2 bases, with 13 bases spanning the gap.

The gene calls are TRBV5-1 and TRBJ2-7; 14 bases align to TRBD2. V was pared by 4 bases and J by 3 bases, with 12 bases of the junction left unmatched. Germline values: CDR1 SGHRS, CDR2 YFSETQ. CDR3 length: 18 residues. CDR3 region: CASSRQGTSGGPFYEQYF. As DNA, the CDR3 is TGCGCCAGCAGCAGACAGGGGACTAGCGGGGGCCCCTTCTACGAGCAGTACTTC.

This clone has a single count. One end of the junction is discordant with germline, which a read error may explain. The rearrangement links TRBV4-1 to TRBJ1-2, with 9 nucleotides matching TRBD1. This CDR3 is built from 16 residues. Germline V CDR1 and CDR2: MGHRA, YSYEKL. CDR3 residues: CASSQARTGVRYVYTF. CDR3 nucleotide sequence: TGCGCCAGCAGCCAAGCCCGGACAGGGGTTAGGTATGTCTACACCTTC.

This chain uses TRBV25-1 with TRBJ1-1, with D unclear. Trimming shortened V by 2 bases and J by 3 bases, and 7 bases separated the two germline ends. Looked up from germline, CDR1 is MGHDK and CDR2 is SYGVNS. The CDR3 is 13 residues long. In nucleotides, the CDR3 is TGTGCCAGCAGTGAAAGGAGGGACACTGAAGCTTTCTTT. Protein product: CASSERRDTEAFF.

J is TRBJ1-2 and V is TRBV27; TRBD1 might be the D (6 bases). Germline CDR1 MNHEY, CDR2 SMNVEV (reference sequence). The CDR3 loop spans 15 amino acids. V was trimmed by 2 bases and J by 1 base, leaving 11 bases between them. Here the CDR3 DNA reads TGTGCCAGCAGTTTAGTGGGGGCTCGTAACTATGGCTACACCTTC. It codes for CASSLVGARNYGYTF.

This clone was picked up a small number of times. The chain links TRBV6-1 to TRBJ2-1, with TRBD2 matching 14 bases. Looked up from germline, CDR1 is MNHNS and CDR2 is SASEGT. This CDR3 region has 16 residues. Unmatched junction bases numbered 2, after V lost 1 base and J lost 6 bases. The CDR3 nucleotides are TGTGCCAGCAGTGAAGTGACTAGCGGGGGGGCCAATGAGCAGTTCTTC. Its protein is CASSEVTSGGANEQFF.

This rearrangement joins TRBV5-1 to TRBJ1-5; TRBD1 agrees at 9 bases. The CDR3 covers 16 residues. Germline V lookup: CDR1 SGHRS, CDR2 YFSETQ. Trimming cost V 2 bases and J 6 bases; bases outside gene matches: 9. The chain's CDR3 is CASSLSPGQGSQPQHF. The CDR3 DNA is TGCGCCAGCAGCTTATCACCGGGACAGGGTAGTCAGCCCCAGCATTTT.